This T cell receptor beta chain was obtained from a study of blood T cells in healthy people across ages. Study observations and caveats: Reliance upon unsorted PBMCs precluded definitive naive versus antigen-experienced comparison.

The germline V gene encodes CDR1 LGHDT and CDR2 YNNKEL (reference sequence). This CDR3 contains 14 residues. Trimming removed 4 bases from V and 7 bases from J; junction bases left unmatched: 8. Combining a sample-barcoded 5' primer with a J-beta primer mix, a second PCR ran for about 7 to 11 cycles. TCRdb fed the 5' RACE reads into MiXCR, producing one record per CDR3 protein. The sample holds 450,000 to 600,000 distinct CDR3 sequences, approximately 26% seen once. This clonotype was counted a few times. Its antigen is still unknown. This sample also belongs to another study, concerning T cells of mothers and their children. In that study: Five to seven children, together with their three healthy Caucasian mothers, made up the donors. Mothers and children who were related shared slightly more overlap than unrelated pairs, but not significantly more. Researchers found no T cell clones that were persistent and microchimeric.

The sequence was obtained from a boy younger than 10 in good health. The gene calls are TRBV3-1 and TRBJ1-1; TRBD1 agrees at 8 bases. Sequenced input: blood. The CDR3 DNA reads as TGTGCCAGCAGCCTCCGACAGGGGAGGAGTGAAGCTTTCTTT. Translated, it gives CASSLRQGRSEAFF.